This T cell receptor (beta chain) was identified in a study of T cell responses to AZD1222 COVID-19 vaccine. The wider study: Second-dose recipients at about 4 or about 12 weeks were treated as one pooled group. Overall study results and limits: Donors were largely white British and mainly female; clonal diversity was possibly underestimated. Increases in Spike-specific TCR breadth and depth were seen after two AZD1222 doses.

The V gene's germline CDR1 is SGDLS and CDR2 YYNGEE. CDR3 length equals 15 residues. V was cut by 2 bases and J by 9 bases, with 15 bases left in between. In this sample, this clone turned up once. Its antigen is not known. Clones were read by immunoSEQ multiplex PCR, and TCRdb kept only the in-frame ones, dropping some. The data contain approximately 110,000 clones, about 90% of them seen just once; the ten biggest clones take up 9.8%. The chain uses TRBV9 and TRBJ1-6, with D tentatively TRBD1 (5 bases). Sequenced here: peripheral blood, sampled on day 0 of AZD1222 vaccination. This TCR was sampled from an adult in good health. The CDR3 nucleotides read TGTGCCAGCAGCGTTGGTGAGGGGAGGGGTTCACCCCTCCACTTT. Protein product: CASSVGEGRGSPLHF.